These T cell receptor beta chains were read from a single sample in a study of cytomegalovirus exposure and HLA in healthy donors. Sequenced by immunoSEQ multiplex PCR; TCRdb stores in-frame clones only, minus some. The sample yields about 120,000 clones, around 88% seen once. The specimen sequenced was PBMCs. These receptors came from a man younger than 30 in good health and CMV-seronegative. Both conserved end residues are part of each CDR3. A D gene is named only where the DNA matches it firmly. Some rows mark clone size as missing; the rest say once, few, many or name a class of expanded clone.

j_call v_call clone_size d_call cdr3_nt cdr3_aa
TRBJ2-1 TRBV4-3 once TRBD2 TGCGCCAGCAGCCAAGGGAACGGGGTTACTAGCGATGAGCAGTTCTTC CASSQGNGVTSDEQFF
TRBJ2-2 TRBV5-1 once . TGCGCCAGCAGTTATGGCGGGCGGGGCAACACCGGGGAGCTGTTTTTT CASSYGGRGNTGELFF
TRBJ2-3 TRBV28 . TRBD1 TGTGCCAGCAGTTTACCGGGACAGGGGCAAGATACGCAGTATTTT CASSLPGQGQDTQYF
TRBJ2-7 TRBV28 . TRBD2 TGTGCCAGCAGCTTTCCGAATTGGACTAGCGGGAGCCCGACCTACGAGCAGTACTTC CASSFPNWTSGSPTYEQYF
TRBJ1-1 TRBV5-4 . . TGTGCCAGCAGCTTGGGAGTGGGGGGGAACACTGAAGCTTTCTTT CASSLGVGGNTEAFF
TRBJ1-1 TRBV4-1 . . TGCGCCAGCACCACTGTCGGAGGCACTGAAGCTTTCTTT CASTTVGGTEAFF
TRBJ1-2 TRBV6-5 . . TGTGCCAGCAGTGATTCGGGGGACTATGGCTACACCTTC CASSDSGDYGYTF
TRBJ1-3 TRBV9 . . TGTGCCAGCAGCGGAGGGCCGACTGGGGGGGTCGTCACCATATATTTT CASSGGPTGGVVTIYF
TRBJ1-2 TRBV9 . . TGTGCCAGCAGCGTAGTGGGGGGATCTCCCCCATCCTACTATGGCTACACCTTC CASSVVGGSPPSYYGYTF
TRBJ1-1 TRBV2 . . TGTGCCAGCAGTGAAAACAGGGTGCGACACACTGAAGCTTTCTTT CASSENRVRHTEAFF
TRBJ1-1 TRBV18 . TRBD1 TGTGCCAGCTCACCTCTCTGGACAGGAGTCACTGAAGCTTTCTTT CASSPLWTGVTEAFF
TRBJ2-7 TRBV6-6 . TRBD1 TGTGCCAGCAGTTACCAGGGGGCGAGCTCCTACGAGCAGTACTTC CASSYQGASSYEQYF
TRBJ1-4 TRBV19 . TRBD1 TGTGCCAGTAGTTCTACCGGGACAGTGAATGAAAAACTGTTTTTT CASSSTGTVNEKLFF
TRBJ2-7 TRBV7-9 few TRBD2 TGTGCCAGCAGCTCGGGACTAGCTGACGAGCAGTACTTC CASSSGLADEQYF
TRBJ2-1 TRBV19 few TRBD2 TGTGCCAGTAGTATACTAGCGGTATACAATGAGCAGTTCTTC CASSILAVYNEQFF
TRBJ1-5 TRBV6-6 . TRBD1 TGTGCCGGATCGGGACAGATAGATCAGCCCCAGCATTTT CAGSGQIDQPQHF
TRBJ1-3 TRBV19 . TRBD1 TGTGCCAGTAGTATTATCCCCGGACAGGTTGCTGGAAACACCATATATTTT CASSIIPGQVAGNTIYF
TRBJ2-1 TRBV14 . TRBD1 TGTGCCAGCAGCCGGCGGGGACAGGGGCTAAACAATGAGCAGTTCTTC CASSRRGQGLNNEQFF
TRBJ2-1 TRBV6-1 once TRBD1 TGTGCCAGCAAAAGCCCCGGGACAGGGTACAATGAGCAGTTCTTC CASKSPGTGYNEQFF
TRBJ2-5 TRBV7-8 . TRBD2 TGTGCCAGCAGCCTTTGGACTAGCGGGGGTCAAGAGACCCAGTACTTC CASSLWTSGGQETQYF
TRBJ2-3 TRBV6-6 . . TGTGCCAGCAGTTACCTCCTTTCGGCAGATACGCAGTATTTT CASSYLLSADTQYF
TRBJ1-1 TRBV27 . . TGTGCCAGCAGTCCACTTTTACTCGACATGAACACTGAAGCTTTCTTT CASSPLLLDMNTEAFF
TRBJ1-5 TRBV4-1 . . TGCGCCAGCAGCCAAGATTGGGCCCAGCCCCAGCATTTT CASSQDWAQPQHF
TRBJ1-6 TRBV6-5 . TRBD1 TGTGCCAGCAGTTACGCGGGACAGTCTAATTCACCCCTCCACTTT CASSYAGQSNSPLHF
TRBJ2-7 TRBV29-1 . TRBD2 TGCAGCGTTGTGAGCGGGGGCTACGAGCAGTACTTC CSVVSGGYEQYF
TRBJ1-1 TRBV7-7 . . TGTGCCAGCAGCCGAGGTGCGGACACTGAAGCTTTCTTT CASSRGADTEAFF
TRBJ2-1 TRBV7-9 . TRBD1 TGTGCCAGCAGCTATGTCCGGGACAGGGGCTACAATGAGCAGTTCTTC CASSYVRDRGYNEQFF
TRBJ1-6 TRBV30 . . TGTGCCTGGAGTGCCAGGGCTTCCAATTCACCCCTCCACTTT CAWSARASNSPLHF
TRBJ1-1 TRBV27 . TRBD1 TGTGCCAGCAGTTTATCCTCGGGACAGTTGAACACTGAAGCTTTCTTT CASSLSSGQLNTEAFF
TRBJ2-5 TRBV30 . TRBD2 TGTGCCTGGAGGGCTAGCGGACAAGAGACCCAGTACTTC CAWRASGQETQYF
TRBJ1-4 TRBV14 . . TGTGCCAGCAGCCAAGTTATCAGCGGGTCAACTAATGAAAAACTGTTTTTT CASSQVISGSTNEKLFF
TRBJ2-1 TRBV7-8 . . TGTGCCAGCAGCCTCGGACGGGGGACCAACTACAATGAGCAGTTCTTC CASSLGRGTNYNEQFF
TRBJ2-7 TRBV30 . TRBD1 TGTGCCTGGGACAGGGGTGACTCCTACGAGCAGTACTTC CAWDRGDSYEQYF
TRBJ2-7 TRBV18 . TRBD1 TGTGCCAGCTCACCAAACCGCAGGGGGCCTTACGAGCAGTACTTC CASSPNRRGPYEQYF
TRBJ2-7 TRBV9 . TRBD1 TGTGCCAGCAGCGTAGAGACAGGGGGCGGGTACGAGCAGTACTTC CASSVETGGGYEQYF
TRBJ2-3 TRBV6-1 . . TGTGCCAGCAGTGAATGGGGGGATAGCACAGATACGCAGTATTTT CASSEWGDSTDTQYF
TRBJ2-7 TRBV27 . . TGTGCCAGCAGTCCCAGGACTCACTCCTACGAGCAGTACTTC CASSPRTHSYEQYF
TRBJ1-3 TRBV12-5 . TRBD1 TGTGCTAGTGGTTTGATTCGACAGGGGGCCTCTGGAAACACCATATATTTT CASGLIRQGASGNTIYF
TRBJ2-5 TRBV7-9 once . TGTGCCAGCAGCCCAGGGGATTTGGGTGGAGAGACCCAGTACTTC CASSPGDLGGETQYF